Below, 26 T cell receptor beta chains from the same sample are listed, as sequenced in a study of T cell responses to AZD1222 COVID-19 vaccine. Method: immunoSEQ multiplex PCR; TCRdb's copy keeps in-frame clones and lacks some. The data contain some 130,000 clones, about 90% of them singletons. The sample consisted of peripheral blood, taken on day 0 of AZD1222 vaccination. These receptors were collected from an adult in good health.

This clone occurred once. The chain employs TRBV28 and TRBJ2-5; maybe TRBD2 (7 bases). The CDR3 is 15 residues long. V lost 3 bases and J 5 bases, leaving 16 bases between the germline ends. Germline V gene sequence: CDR1 MDHEN, CDR2 SYDVKM. The chain's CDR3 is CASSFNREGGETQYF. Written as DNA, the CDR3 is TGTGCCAGCAGTTTCAACAGGGAGGGGGGGGAGACCCAGTACTTC.

This chain connects TRBV3-1 (or the pseudogene TRBV3-2) to TRBJ1-1; D gene unclear. This CDR3 region has 12 residues. CDR1 is LGHDT and CDR2 is YNNKEL in the germline V gene (reference sequence). The V end lost 11 bases, the J end lost 2 bases, and 12 bases lay between the germline ends. Here the CDR3 DNA reads TGTGCCGTCTCGGTTGGTAACACTGAAGCTTTCTTT. This codes for CAVSVGNTEAFF.

The chain links TRBV27 to TRBJ2-5; 8 bases agree with TRBD2. The CDR3 runs to 17 residues. Trimming took 2 bases from V and 5 from J; bases not matched to a gene: 13. The germline V gene has CDR1 MNHEY and CDR2 SMNVEV (reference sequence). The CDR3 region is CASSLRVGGGRTETQYF. CDR3 coding DNA: TGTGCCAGCAGTTTAAGGGTCGGAGGCGGGAGGACGGAGACCCAGTACTTC.

The chain recombines TRBV7-2 with TRBJ1-2; TRBD1 aligns across 8 bases. J lost 5 bases, V lost 1 base, and 0 bases had no gene match. CDR1 and CDR2 from the germline V gene are SGHTA and FQGNSA. The CDR3 runs 13 residues. CDR3 nucleotide sequence: TGTGCCAGCAGCTTAGGGACAGGGTATGGCTACACCTTC. It codes for CASSLGTGYGYTF.

This chain connects TRBV10-3 to TRBJ1-1; possible D gene TRBD1, 6 bases. The CDR3 has 12 residues. V gave up 2 bases and J gave up 11 bases, with 12 bases separating them. From germline, CDR1 is ENHRY and CDR2 SYGVKD. The CDR3 here is CAISETQGSAFF. For the CDR3, the DNA is TGTGCCATCAGTGAGACACAGGGTTCGGCTTTCTTT.

The rearrangement links TRBV29-1 to TRBJ2-1; D is uncertain. Germline V gives CDR1 SQVTM, CDR2 ANQGSEA. The CDR3 totals 15 residues. The V end lost 7 bases, the J end lost 6 bases, and 22 bases lay between the germline ends. CDR3 sequence: CSGGPTFGSLNEQFF. In nucleotides, the CDR3 is TGCAGCGGCGGACCGACATTCGGAAGTCTCAATGAGCAGTTCTTC.

V gene TRBV11-2 combines with J gene TRBJ1-2; D perhaps matches TRBD1 (6 bases). Germline CDR1 is SGHAT and CDR2 is FQNNGV. This CDR3 has 13 residues. Trimming shortened V by 5 bases and J by 4 bases, and 11 bases separated the two germline ends. The CDR3 protein is CASSPQGSYGYTF. For the CDR3, the DNA is TGTGCCAGCAGCCCCCAGGGGTCCTATGGCTACACCTTC.

The chain uses TRBV9 and TRBJ2-1; weak D call: TRBD2 (6 bases). Trimming shortened V by 3 bases and J by 0 bases, and 13 bases separated the two germline ends. This CDR3 contains 16 residues. Germline CDR1 reads SGDLS; CDR2 reads YYNGEE. The CDR3 DNA reads TGTGCCAGCAGCGCGCCTACCGGGGGCTCCTACAATGAGCAGTTCTTC. It yields the protein CASSAPTGGSYNEQFF.

The chain employs TRBV10-3 and TRBJ2-2, with unresolved D. Germline V lookup: CDR1 ENHRY, CDR2 SYGVKD. This CDR3 is 14 amino acids long. The V and J ends lost 6 bases and 2 bases respectively, with 10 bases between them. The CDR3: CAIRGETNTGELFF. DNA of the CDR3: TGTGCCATCAGAGGCGAGACAAACACCGGGGAGCTGTTTTTT.

V is TRBV7-8 and J is TRBJ2-7; the D gene is possibly TRBD1 (5 bases). The CDR3 contains 15 residues. Looked up from germline, CDR1 is SGHVS and CDR2 is FQNEAQ. Trimming took off 6 bases at V and 1 base at J, with 16 bases between the two ends. CDR3 residues: CASSEYVAGSYEQYF. The CDR3 DNA is TGTGCCAGCAGTGAATACGTGGCAGGGTCCTACGAGCAGTACTTC.

The CDR3 sequence: CASSQDGSGASYEQYF. The CDR3 DNA follows: TGTGCCAGCAGCCAAGATGGTTCAGGGGCCTCCTACGAGCAGTACTTC. This chain uses TRBV4-2 with TRBJ2-7; D is possibly TRBD1 (6 bases). The germline CDR1 and CDR2 sequences are LGHNA and YNFKEQ. V lost 0 bases and J lost 0, with 12 bases in between. This CDR3 has 16 residues.

The rearrangement joins TRBV27 to TRBJ1-2; the D is unclear. The CDR3 extends over 15 amino acids. The germline V gene encodes CDR1 MNHEY and CDR2 SMNVEV (reference sequence). The V and J ends lost 6 bases and 1 base respectively, with 15 bases between them. CDR3 sequence (DNA): TGTGCCAGCAGGATTAGGGTACGGAGTAACTATGGCTACACCTTC. This codes for CASRIRVRSNYGYTF.

The V and J genes are TRBV19 and TRBJ1-2; unclear D gene. This CDR3 has 12 amino acids. CDR1 and CDR2 from the germline V gene are LNHDA and SQIVND (reference sequence). V lost 2 bases and J 10 bases, leaving 11 bases between the germline ends. The DNA of the CDR3 is TGTGCCAGTAGTATAAGGTACGCGGACTACACCTTC. It is translated as CASSIRYADYTF.

This rearrangement joins TRBV6-5 to TRBJ1-6; D possibly corresponds to TRBD1 (5 bases). This CDR3 contains 15 residues. V lost 6 bases, J lost 0 bases, and 9 bases lay in between. Germline loops: CDR1 MNHEY, CDR2 SVGAGI. This chain's CDR3 is CASRGESSYNSPLHF. CDR3 sequence (DNA): TGTGCCAGCAGAGGGGAGAGCTCCTATAATTCACCCCTCCACTTT.

The chain uses TRBV30 and TRBJ1-1; the D is unclear. Deletions cut 0 bases from V and 1 base from J, with 12 bases between. From germline, CDR1 is GTSNPN and CDR2 SVGIG (reference sequence). CDR3 size: 15 residues. This CDR3 reads CAWSVAREGNTEAFF. DNA for the CDR3: TGTGCCTGGAGTGTAGCACGAGAGGGGAACACTGAAGCTTTCTTT.

This clone was seen at least ten times. V gene TRBV6-4 combines with J gene TRBJ2-1, with TRBD2 identical over 8 bases. Trimming removed 5 bases from V and 8 bases from J; junction bases left unmatched: 11. Looked up from germline, CDR1 is MRHNA and CDR2 is SNTAGT. The CDR3 is 15 amino acids. CDR3: CASSPQGGGLDEQFF. CDR3 nucleotide sequence: TGTGCCAGCAGTCCCCAGGGCGGGGGGCTGGATGAGCAGTTCTTC.

The chain is built from TRBV2 and TRBJ1-2; the match to TRBD1 covers 8 bases. Germline-derived CDR1 and CDR2 are SNHLY and FYNNEI. This CDR3 region has 14 residues. V was pared by 10 bases and J by 0 bases, with 7 bases of the junction left unmatched. CDR3: CATVQGESNYGYTF. CDR3 nucleotides: TGTGCCACAGTACAGGGGGAATCTAACTATGGCTACACCTTC.

The chain has TRBV18 and TRBJ1-2; D possibly corresponds to TRBD1 (6 bases). Trimming removed 1 base at V and 4 bases at J, with 13 bases between. Per germline, CDR1 KGHSH and CDR2 LQKENI. The CDR3 is 15 amino acids. The CDR3 DNA reads TGTGCCAGCTCACCACTCGAGGACAGTAGCTATGGCTACACCTTC. Its translation is CASSPLEDSSYGYTF.

The CDR3 DNA reads TGTGCCAGCATGAGGGAGAGTTACAATGAGCAGTTCTTC. Encoded protein: CASMRESYNEQFF. The V gene is TRBV7-8, the J gene TRBJ2-1; D perhaps matches TRBD2 (5 bases). The CDR3 spans 13 residues. The V gene's germline CDR1 is SGHVS and CDR2 FQNEAQ. With 7 bases removed from V and 4 bases from J, the gap between germline ends came to 11 bases.

The chain combines TRBV6-2 or TRBV6-3 with TRBJ2-1; TRBD2 matches 10 bases. The CDR3 covers 16 residues. Germline CDR1 MNHEY, CDR2 SVGEGT. The ends lost 5 bases at V and 4 bases at J; junction bases unmatched: 8. The CDR3 nucleotides are TGTGCCAGCAGTCAACAACTAGCGGGGCCTTACAATGAGCAGTTCTTC. Amino acids: CASSQQLAGPYNEQFF.

V and J are TRBV9 and TRBJ1-1; TRBD1 agrees at 7 bases. Germline CDR1 is SGDLS and CDR2 is YYNGEE. The CDR3 spans 18 residues. V shed 0 bases, J shed 1 base, and the junction held 12 bases outside the gene matches. DNA of the CDR3: TGTGCCAGCAGCGTAGTCGAGAGGACACAGGGGCCGAACACTGAAGCTTTCTTT. It is translated as CASSVVERTQGPNTEAFF.

This chain uses TRBV7-9 with TRBJ1-1, with a tentative D call TRBD1 (5 bases). Per germline, CDR1 SEHNR and CDR2 FQNEAQ (reference sequence). CDR3 length: 18 residues. V dropped 5 bases and J dropped 1 base, with 23 bases sitting between them. The CDR3 loop reads CASSTTSFQGMANTEAFF. The CDR3 nucleotides are TGTGCCAGCAGCACCACGTCGTTCCAGGGAATGGCGAACACTGAAGCTTTCTTT.

The rearrangement joins TRBV6-1 to TRBJ1-5; D gene unclear. The CDR3 totals 19 residues. The V end lost 0 bases, the J end lost 2 bases, and 20 bases lay between the germline ends. The germline V gene has CDR1 MNHNS and CDR2 SASEGT. In DNA, the CDR3 is TGTGCCAGCAGTGAAGCCCTACCCGCGAGGGATCGTCGCAATCAGCCCCAGCATTTT. It is translated as CASSEALPARDRRNQPQHF.

The genes are TRBV27 and TRBJ2-2; 7 nucleotides match TRBD1. Per germline, CDR1 MNHEY and CDR2 SMNVEV (reference sequence). CDR3 size: 13 residues. The trim removed 6 bases at V and 5 bases at J, leaving 3 bases unmatched. The CDR3 sequence: CASRTGRTGELFF. The CDR3 DNA sequence: TGTGCCAGCAGGACAGGGCGGACCGGGGAGCTGTTTTTT.

This clone was seen a single time. This rearrangement joins TRBV29-1 to TRBJ1-2; D is possibly TRBD1 (5 bases). The ends were cut back, 6 bases at V and 0 bases at J, with 14 bases in the middle. The V gene's germline CDR1 is SQVTM and CDR2 ANQGSEA. The CDR3 consists of 14 residues. DNA of the CDR3: TGCAGCGTAGGAGACAGCAAGTCTAACTATGGCTACACCTTC. Its translation is CSVGDSKSNYGYTF.

CDR3 DNA: TGTGCCAGCAGTTACCGGACAGAGAATGAAAAACTGTTTTTT. Its translation is CASSYRTENEKLFF. The chain employs TRBV6-2 or TRBV6-3 and TRBJ1-4, with D perhaps matching TRBD1 (6 bases). V gave up 2 bases and J gave up 5 bases, with 9 bases separating them. The length of the CDR3 is 14 residues. CDR1 is MNHEY and CDR2 is SVGEGT in the germline V gene.